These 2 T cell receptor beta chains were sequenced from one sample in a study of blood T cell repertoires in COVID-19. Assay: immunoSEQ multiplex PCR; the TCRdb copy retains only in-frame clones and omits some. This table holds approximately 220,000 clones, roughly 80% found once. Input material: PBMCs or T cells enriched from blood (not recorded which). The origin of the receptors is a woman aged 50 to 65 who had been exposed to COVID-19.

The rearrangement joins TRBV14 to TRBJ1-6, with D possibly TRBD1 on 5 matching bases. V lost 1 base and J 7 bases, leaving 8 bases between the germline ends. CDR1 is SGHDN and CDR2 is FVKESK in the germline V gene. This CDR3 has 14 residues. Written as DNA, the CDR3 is TGTGCCAGCAGCCAAGCCCAGGGAAATTCACCCCTCCACTTT. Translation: CASSQAQGNSPLHF.

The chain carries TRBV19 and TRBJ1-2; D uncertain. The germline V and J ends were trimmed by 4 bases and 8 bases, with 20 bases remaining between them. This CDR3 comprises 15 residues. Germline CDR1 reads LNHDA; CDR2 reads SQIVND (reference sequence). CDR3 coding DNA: TGTGCCAGTAGTACTCCAGCGGCACCACGGTTGGGCTACACCTTC. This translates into CASSTPAAPRLGYTF.